The clone carrying this TCR beta chain was counted ten times or more. These data belong to a study of CD8 T cells in ankylosing spondylitis. CDR3 length: 17 amino acids. V shed 2 bases, J shed 3 bases, and the junction held 7 bases outside the gene matches. CDR1 SGHNT and CDR2 YYREEE come from the germline V gene (reference sequence). Scientists made TCR beta libraries using quantitative 5'-RACE with molecular barcodes. Via MiXCR, TCRdb re-called the 5' RACE reads, giving one row per CDR3 protein. This sample has 30,000 to 45,000 distinct CDR3 sequences, with 10% to 15% found just once. The clonotype originates from a male donor with ankylosing spondylitis. The specimen sequenced was synovial fluid, either unsorted or a sorted T cell fraction (not recorded which). The chain has TRBV5-4 and TRBJ2-3; 12 bases line up with TRBD2. The CDR3 nucleotides read TGTGCCAGCAGCTTAGCGACTAGCGGGAGTGGAACAGATACGCAGTATTTT. As protein: CASSLATSGSGTDTQYF.